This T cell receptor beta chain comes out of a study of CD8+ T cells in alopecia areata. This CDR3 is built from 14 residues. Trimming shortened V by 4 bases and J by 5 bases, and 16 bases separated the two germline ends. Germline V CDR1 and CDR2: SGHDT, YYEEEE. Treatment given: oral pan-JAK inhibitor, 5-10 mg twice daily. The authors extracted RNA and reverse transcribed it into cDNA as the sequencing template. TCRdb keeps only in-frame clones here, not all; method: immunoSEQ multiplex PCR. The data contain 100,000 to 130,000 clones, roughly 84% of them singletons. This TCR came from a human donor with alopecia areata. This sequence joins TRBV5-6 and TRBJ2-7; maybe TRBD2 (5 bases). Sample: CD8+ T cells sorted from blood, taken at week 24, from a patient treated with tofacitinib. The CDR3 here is CASSLGEGANEQYF. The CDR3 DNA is TGTGCCAGCAGCCTGGGAGAGGGTGCCAACGAGCAGTACTTC.